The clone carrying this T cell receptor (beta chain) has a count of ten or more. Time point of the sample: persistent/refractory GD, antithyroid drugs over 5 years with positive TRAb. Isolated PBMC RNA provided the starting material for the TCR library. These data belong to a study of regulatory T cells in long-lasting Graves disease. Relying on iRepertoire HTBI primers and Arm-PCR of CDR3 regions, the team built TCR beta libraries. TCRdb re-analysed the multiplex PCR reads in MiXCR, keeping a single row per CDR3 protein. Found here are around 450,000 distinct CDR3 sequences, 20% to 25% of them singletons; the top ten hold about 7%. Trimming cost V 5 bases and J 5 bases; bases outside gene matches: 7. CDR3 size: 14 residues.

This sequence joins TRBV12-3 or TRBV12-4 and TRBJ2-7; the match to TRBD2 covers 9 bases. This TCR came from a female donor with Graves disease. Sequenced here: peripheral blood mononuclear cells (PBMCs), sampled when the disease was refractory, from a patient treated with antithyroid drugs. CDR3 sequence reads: CASSPLAGTNEQYF. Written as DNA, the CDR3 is TGTGCCAGCAGTCCTCTAGCGGGAACCAACGAGCAGTACTTC.